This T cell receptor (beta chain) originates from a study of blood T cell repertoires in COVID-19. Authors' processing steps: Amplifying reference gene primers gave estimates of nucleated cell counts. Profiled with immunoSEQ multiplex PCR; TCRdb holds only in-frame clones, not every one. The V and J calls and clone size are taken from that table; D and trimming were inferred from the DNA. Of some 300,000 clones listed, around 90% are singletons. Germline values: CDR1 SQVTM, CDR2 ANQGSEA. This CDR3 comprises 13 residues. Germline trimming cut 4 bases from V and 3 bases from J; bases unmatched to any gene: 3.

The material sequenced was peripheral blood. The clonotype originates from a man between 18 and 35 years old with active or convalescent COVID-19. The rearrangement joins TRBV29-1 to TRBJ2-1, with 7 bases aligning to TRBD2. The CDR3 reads CSVAGLRYNEQFF. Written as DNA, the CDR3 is TGCAGCGTTGCGGGACTACGCTACAATGAGCAGTTCTTC.